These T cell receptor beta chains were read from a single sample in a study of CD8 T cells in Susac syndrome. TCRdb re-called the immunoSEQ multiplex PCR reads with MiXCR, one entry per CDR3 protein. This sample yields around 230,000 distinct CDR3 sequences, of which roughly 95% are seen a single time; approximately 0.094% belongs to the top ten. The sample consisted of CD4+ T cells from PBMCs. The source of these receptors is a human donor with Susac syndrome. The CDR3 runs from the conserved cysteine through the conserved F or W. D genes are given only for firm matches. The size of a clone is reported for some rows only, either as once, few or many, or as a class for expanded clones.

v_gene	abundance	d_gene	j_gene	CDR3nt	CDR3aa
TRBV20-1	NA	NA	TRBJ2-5	TGCAGTGCTAGACGTAGCGGACAAGAGACCCAGTACTTC	CSARRSGQETQYF
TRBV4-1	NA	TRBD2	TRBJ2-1	TGCGCCAGCAGCCTGAGACTAGCGGGAGGGGCCTACAATGAGCAGTTCTTC	CASSLRLAGGAYNEQFF
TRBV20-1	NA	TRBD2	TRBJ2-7	TGCAGTGCTAGAGGGGGACTAGCGGGAGTCCCCGAGCAGTACTTC	CSARGGLAGVPEQYF
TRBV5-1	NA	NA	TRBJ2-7	TGCGCCAGCAGCTTGGGGACAGAGAGCTACGAGCAGTACTTC	CASSLGTESYEQYF
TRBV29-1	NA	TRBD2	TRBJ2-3	TGCAGCGTTGATGCCCTAGCGGGAGTCTCCACAGATACGCAGTATTTT	CSVDALAGVSTDTQYF
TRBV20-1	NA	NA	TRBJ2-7	TGCAGTGCCCCCGGGGTTGGGAGAGAGCAGTACTTC	CSAPGVGREQYF
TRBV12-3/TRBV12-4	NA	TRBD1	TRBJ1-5	TGTGCCAGCAGTCCGGACAGGGGCGACCAGCCCCAGCATTTT	CASSPDRGDQPQHF
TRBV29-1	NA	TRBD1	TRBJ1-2	TGCAGCGTGCGGGACAGCGTTAACTATGGCTACACCTTC	CSVRDSVNYGYTF
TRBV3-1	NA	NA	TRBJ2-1	TGTGCCAGCAGCCCGGGACCAACCAGGAATGAGCAGTTCTTC	CASSPGPTRNEQFF
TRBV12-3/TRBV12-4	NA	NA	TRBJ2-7	TGTGCCAGCAGTTTTAGGGACGAGCAGTACTTC	CASSFRDEQYF
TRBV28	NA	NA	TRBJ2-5	TGTGCCAGCAGGACCATGACGGGGACCCAGTACTTC	CASRTMTGTQYF
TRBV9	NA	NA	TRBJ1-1	TGTGCCAGCAGCGTAGGACCGGAGACTGAAGCTTTCTTT	CASSVGPETEAFF
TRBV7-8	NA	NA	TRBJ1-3	TGTGCCAGCAGCCCTGGAGTGGCTGGAAACACCATATATTTT	CASSPGVAGNTIYF
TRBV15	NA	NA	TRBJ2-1	TGTGCCACCAGTGCTCCGGGACTTTCAAATGAGCAGTTCTTC	CATSAPGLSNEQFF
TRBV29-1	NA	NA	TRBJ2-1	TGCAGCGTCGCACGGGACCCCTACAATGAGCAGTTCTTC	CSVARDPYNEQFF
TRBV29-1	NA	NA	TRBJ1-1	TGCAGCGTTGAAAAGTTGAGAGAGAACACTGAAGCTTTCTTT	CSVEKLRENTEAFF
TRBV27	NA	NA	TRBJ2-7	TGTGCCAGCAGTCGACAGGACCCCTACGAGCAGTACTTC	CASSRQDPYEQYF
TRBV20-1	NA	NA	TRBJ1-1	TGCAGTGCTCTCACCCCGACAAGTATGAACACTGAAGCTTTCTTT	CSALTPTSMNTEAFF
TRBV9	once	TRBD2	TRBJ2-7	TGTGCCAGCACCACCGGACTAGCGGGAGACAACGAGCAGTACTTC	CASTTGLAGDNEQYF
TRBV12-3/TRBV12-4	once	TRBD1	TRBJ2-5	TGTGCCAGCAGCGATCCAGGGGGGACCCAGTACTTC	CASSDPGGTQYF
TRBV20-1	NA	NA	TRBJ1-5	TGCAGTGCCAGGGGCCAGACCACTCAGCCCCAGCATTTT	CSARGQTTQPQHF
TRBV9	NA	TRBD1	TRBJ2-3	TGTGCCAGCAGCGTGAAGGTAACAGGGGGCCAGCGACCGATCAATACGCAGTATTTT	CASSVKVTGGQRPINTQYF
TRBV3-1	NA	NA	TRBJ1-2	TGTGCCAGCAGCCAAATTGGCGGGGGAGGTAGAGGCTACACCTTC	CASSQIGGGGRGYTF
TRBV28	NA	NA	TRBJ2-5	TGTGCCAGCCCAGAGACCCAGTACTTC	CASPETQYF
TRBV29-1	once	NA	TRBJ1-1	TGCAGCGTTGACAAGAACACTGAAGCTTTCTTT	CSVDKNTEAFF
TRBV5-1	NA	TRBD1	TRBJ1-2	TGCGCCAGCAGCGACCGGGACAGGGGTAACTATGGCTACACCTTC	CASSDRDRGNYGYTF
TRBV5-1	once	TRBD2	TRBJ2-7	TGCGCCAGCAGCTTAGGGCGGGAGCCCCCCTACGAGCAGTACTTC	CASSLGREPPYEQYF
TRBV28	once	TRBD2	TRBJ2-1	TGTGCCAGCATCCGATGGAGCGGGAAAAACAATGAGCAGTTCTTC	CASIRWSGKNNEQFF
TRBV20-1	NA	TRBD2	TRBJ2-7	TGCAGTGCTTCCCCCGATCGGGCGGGAGCCGGCGAGCAGTACTTC	CSASPDRAGAGEQYF
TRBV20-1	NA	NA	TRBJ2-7	TGCAGTGCTAGACCTCGAGCAGGGAATTCCTACGAGCAGTACTTC	CSARPRAGNSYEQYF
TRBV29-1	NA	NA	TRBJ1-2	TGCAGCGTGCGGCGGCAGGGTGATGGCTACACCTTC	CSVRRQGDGYTF
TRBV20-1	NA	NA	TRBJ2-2	TGCAGTGCTAGAGGCCCGACAGGGAACACCGGGGAGCTGTTTTTT	CSARGPTGNTGELFF
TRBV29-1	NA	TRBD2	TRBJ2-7	TGCAGCGTTGTCCCCAGTAGCGGGATGATTTACGAGCAGTACTTC	CSVVPSSGMIYEQYF
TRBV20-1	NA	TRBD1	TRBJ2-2	TGCAGTGCTAGACCCGGACAGGGGGCCGGCGGGGAGCTGTTTTTT	CSARPGQGAGGELFF
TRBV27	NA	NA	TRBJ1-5	TGTGCCAGCAGTTTCGACAGGTTCAATCAGCCCCAGCATTTT	CASSFDRFNQPQHF
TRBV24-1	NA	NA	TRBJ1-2	TGTGCCACCAGTGAAGTCGACAGGTCCTATGGCTACACCTTC	CATSEVDRSYGYTF
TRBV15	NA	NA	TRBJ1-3	TGTGCCACCAGCAGAGAGGAGGGATTAGCTGGAAACACCATATATTTT	CATSREEGLAGNTIYF
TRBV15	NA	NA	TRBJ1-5	TGTGCCACCAGCAGAGAAGGGGAGGATCAGCCCCAGCATTTT	CATSREGEDQPQHF
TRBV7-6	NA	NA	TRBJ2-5	TGTGCCAGCAGCTTCGATAGGGACCCCCTCAACTTC	CASSFDRDPLNF
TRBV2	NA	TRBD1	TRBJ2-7	TGTGCCAGCAGTGATACACACAGGGGTTCCTACGAGCAGTACTTC	CASSDTHRGSYEQYF
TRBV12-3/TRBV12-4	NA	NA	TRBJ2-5	TGTGCCAGCAGTTTATCTGGGAGACCCCAAGAGACCCAGTACTTC	CASSLSGRPQETQYF
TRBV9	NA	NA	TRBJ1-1	TGTGCCAGCAGCCAGGGGTTGATGAACACTGAAGCTTTCTTT	CASSQGLMNTEAFF